The TCR beta chain under discussion was sequenced for a study of blood T cell repertoires in COVID-19. This CDR3 spans 12 amino acids. Unmatched junction bases numbered 8, after V lost 10 bases and J lost 5 bases. CDR1 and CDR2 from the germline V gene are MDHEN and SYDVKM. Per the study methods: The authors estimated nucleated cell counts from reference gene primer amplification. Clones were read by immunoSEQ multiplex PCR, and TCRdb kept only the in-frame ones, dropping some. Clone size and V and J calls were adopted from that table, with D and trimming inferred from the DNA. Of approximately 150,000 clones in the sample, more than 75% were seen once.

This sequence was found in a man in his fifties who had recovered from COVID-19. V and J are TRBV28 and TRBJ2-7; the match to TRBD1 covers 7 bases. Sequenced material: peripheral blood. This CDR3 reads CAIETGNHEQYF. The CDR3 DNA reads as TGTGCCATCGAGACAGGGAACCACGAGCAGTACTTC.